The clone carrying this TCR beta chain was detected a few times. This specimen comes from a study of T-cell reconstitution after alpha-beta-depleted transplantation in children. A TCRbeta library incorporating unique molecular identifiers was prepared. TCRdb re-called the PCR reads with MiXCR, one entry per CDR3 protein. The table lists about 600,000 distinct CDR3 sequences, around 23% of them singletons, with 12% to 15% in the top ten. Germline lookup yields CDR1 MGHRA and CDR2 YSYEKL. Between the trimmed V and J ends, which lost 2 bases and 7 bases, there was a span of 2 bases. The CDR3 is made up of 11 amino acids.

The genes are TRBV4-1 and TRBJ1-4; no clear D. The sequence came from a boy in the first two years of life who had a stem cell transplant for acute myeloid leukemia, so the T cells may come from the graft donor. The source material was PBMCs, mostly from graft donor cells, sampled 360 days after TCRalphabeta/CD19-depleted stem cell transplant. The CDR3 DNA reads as TGCGCCAGCAGCCAACGTGAAAAACTGTTTTTT. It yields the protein CASSQREKLFF.